Each of the 5 T cell receptor beta chains below was sequenced from the same sample in a study of OX40 agonist ivuxolimab in advanced cancers. Some clones are missing from TCRdb's copy, which holds only in-frame ones; the method was immunoSEQ multiplex PCR. The table shows about 35,000 clones, with around 83% occurring only once. The sample in question was CD4+ or CD8+ T cells sorted from blood, obtained in a trial of the OX40 agonist ivuxolimab. Receptors originate from an adult with an advanced solid tumor such as melanoma, head and neck, liver or kidney cancer.

The CDR3: CASSRTSGGYEQYF. CDR3 DNA: TGTGCCAGCAGCAGGACTAGCGGGGGCTACGAGCAGTACTTC. V and J are TRBV27 and TRBJ2-5; 13 bases agree with TRBD2. Near its end, the DNA agrees better with TRBJ2-7, so the J call may be wrong. The germline gives CDR1 MNHEY, CDR2 SMNVEV (reference sequence). The CDR3 has 14 residues.

A single count supports this clone. The V gene is TRBV13, the J gene TRBJ2-7; 7 bases are shared with TRBD2. The CDR3 length is 17 residues. Germline loops: CDR1 PRHDT, CDR2 FYEKMQ (reference sequence). The trim removed 3 bases at V and 7 bases at J, leaving 18 bases unmatched. In nucleotides, the CDR3 is TGTGCCAGCAGCTTGATCCGAGCGGGGAGACCTAATCGGGAGCAGTACTTC. This translates into CASSLIRAGRPNREQYF.

The rearrangement joins TRBV5-5 to TRBJ2-7; 9 bases match TRBD1. The CDR3 is made up of 15 amino acids. Germline CDR1 SGHKS, CDR2 YYEKEE (reference sequence). J gave up 9 bases and V 4 bases, and 14 bases lay outside the gene matches. CDR3 sequence reads: CASSTKPGQGSVQYF. The CDR3 coding sequence is TGTGCCAGCAGCACCAAACCGGGACAGGGCTCCGTGCAGTACTTC.

This clone came up a few times. The chain recombines TRBV30 with TRBJ2-2, with D hard to call. Trimming cost V 2 bases and J 5 bases, with 6 bases left between them. The germline gives CDR1 GTSNPN, CDR2 SVGIG (reference sequence). This CDR3 region has 12 residues. CDR3 nucleotide sequence: TGTGCCTGGAGTATCCATACCGGGGAGCTGTTTTTT. Its translation: CAWSIHTGELFF.

This clone came up a few times. The J gene is TRBJ2-7, the V gene TRBV9, with 8 positions matching TRBD1. The CDR3 covers 15 residues. Germline V lookup: CDR1 SGDLS, CDR2 YYNGEE. The V gene end was trimmed by 4 bases and the J gene end by 6 bases; junction bases not matched to a gene: 12. The CDR3 loop is CASSSRTGRTSEQYF. DNA for the CDR3: TGTGCCAGCAGCAGCCGGACAGGGCGGACATCCGAGCAGTACTTC.